This TCR beta chain appears in the sequencing data of a study of T cells after posttransplantation cyclophosphamide. Treatment was busulfan-fludarabine conditioning, a marrow graft, and cyclophosphamide on days +3 and +4. Trimming removed 0 bases from V and 7 bases from J, with 15 bases in between. The germline gives CDR1 LGHNA, CDR2 YNFKEQ. CDR3 length: 16 residues. Whole-study results and caveats: Recipient CMV seropositivity and CMV reactivation strongly tracked TRB clonality. TRB overlap between skin or GI tissue T cells and blood was limited.

Assay used: immunoSEQ multiplex PCR; TCRdb lists only in-frame clones, some missing. This table has roughly 4,100 clones, around 80% appearing once. In the case of this clone: What it binds is not known.

The rearrangement links TRBV4-2 to TRBJ2-2; D perhaps matches TRBD2 (5 bases). This receptor was obtained from a male patient aged 30 to 40 who received an allogeneic stem cell transplant from a related donor, was CMV-positive, and had no GVHD. The graft donor may be the source of some T cells. The source material was CD4+ T cells sorted from blood, sampled 242 days after a stem cell transplant with posttransplant cyclophosphamide. For the CDR3, the DNA is TGTGCCAGCAGCCAAGAGGCCCGGACTGTTCTCGGGGAGCTGTTTTTT. Protein product: CASSQEARTVLGELFF.